The 26 T cell receptor beta chains in this list originate from one sample, sequenced in a study of cytomegalovirus exposure and HLA in healthy donors. It was with 60 Vbeta and 13 Jbeta primers that the PCR ran. Sequencing used immunoSEQ multiplex PCR; TCRdb keeps in-frame clones, though not all of them. The sample shows just over 95,000 clones, approximately 77% of them seen only once. The sample consisted of PBMCs. The receptors derive from a woman between 40 and 50 years old in good health and CMV-seronegative.

The chain recombines TRBV19 with TRBJ1-4; D is ambiguous. In germline, CDR1 is LNHDA, CDR2 SQIVND (reference sequence). V was cut by 3 bases and J by 0 bases, with 5 bases left in between. The CDR3 is made up of 14 amino acids. The CDR3 is CASSISATNEKLFF. In nucleotides, the CDR3 is TGTGCCAGTAGTATCAGCGCAACTAATGAAAAACTGTTTTTT.

In its sample, this clone was seen a few times. The genes are TRBV6-5 and TRBJ1-1; D remains ambiguous. This CDR3 comprises 15 residues. Trimming left V 0 bases short and J 0 bases short, with 8 bases between. CDR1 is MNHEY, CDR2 SVGAGI, per germline. CDR3 residues: CASSYSNYMNTEAFF. DNA of the CDR3: TGTGCCAGCAGTTACTCGAACTATATGAACACTGAAGCTTTCTTT.

The chain carries TRBV5-6 and TRBJ2-1; D may be TRBD2 (6 bases). Germline CDR1 and CDR2: SGHDT and YYEEEE. The CDR3 runs to 14 residues. Trimming removed 4 bases at V and 9 bases at J, with 17 bases between. CDR3 in DNA: TGTGCCAGCAGCCCCACCGGGACTTACGCTGAGCAGTTCTTC. Translated: CASSPTGTYAEQFF. Supplemented by reference TRBV5-6 and TRBJ2-1, the full variable domain reads DAGVTQSPTHLIKTRGQQVTLRCSPKSGHDTVSWYQQALGQGPQFIFQYYEEEERQRGNFPDRFSGHQFPNYSSELNVNALLLGDSALYLCASSPTGTYAEQFFGPGTRLTVL.

The chain has TRBV19 and TRBJ1-2, with 7 bases fitting TRBD1. Germline V gene data show CDR1 as LNHDA and CDR2 as SQIVND (reference sequence). V was pared by 2 bases and J by 0 bases, with 6 bases of the junction left unmatched. The CDR3 loop spans 16 amino acids. In nucleotides, the CDR3 is TGTGCCAGTAGTATACGGAGAGGGGGCCCTAACTATGGCTACACCTTC. This sequence encodes CASSIRRGGPNYGYTF.

The chain carries TRBV5-1 and TRBJ2-1; 8 bases line up with TRBD2. The CDR3 runs to 18 residues. Germline CDR1 SGHRS, CDR2 YFSETQ. With V trimmed by 0 bases and J by 1 base, 9 bases remained unmatched. Here the CDR3 DNA reads TGCGCCAGCAGCTTGGAACGGGGGGGCTCTTTGTCCTACAATGAGCAGTTCTTC. As protein: CASSLERGGSLSYNEQFF.

CDR3 in amino acids: CASSHPVTYEQYF. The CDR3 DNA reads TGCGCCAGCAGCCATCCGGTGACCTACGAGCAGTACTTC. This chain joins TRBV5-1 and TRBJ2-7; D is undetermined. Germline V gives CDR1 SGHRS, CDR2 YFSETQ. Deletions cut 4 bases from V and 2 bases from J, with 10 bases between. The CDR3 is 13 residues long.

The chain employs TRBV19 and TRBJ2-3; 12 bases agree with TRBD1. This CDR3 is 16 amino acids long. Germline CDR1 reads LNHDA; CDR2 reads SQIVND (reference sequence). V shed 4 bases and J 3 bases; nucleotides not matched to a gene: 5. The CDR3 sequence is CASSRDRGRGTDTQYF. The CDR3 bases are TGTGCCAGTAGTAGGGACAGGGGGCGCGGGACAGATACGCAGTATTTT. The variable domain in full, completed from reference TRBV19 and TRBJ2-3, reads DGGITQSPKYLFRKEGQNVTLSCEQNLNHDAMYWYRQDPGQGLRLIYYSQIVNDFQKGDIAEGYSVSREKKESFPLTVTSAQKNPTAFYLCASSRDRGRGTDTQYFGPGTRLTVL.

The chain uses TRBV10-2 and TRBJ1-5; D is possibly TRBD1 (6 bases). V lost 5 bases, J lost 8 bases, and 16 bases lay in between. Looked up from germline, CDR1 is WSHSY and CDR2 is SAAADI. The CDR3 length is 14 residues. The CDR3, as DNA: TGCGCCAGCAGTATAACACAGGGACTAGAGCCCCAGCATTTT. Translating gives CASSITQGLEPQHF.

The chain combines TRBV5-1 with TRBJ1-1, with no clear D. CDR1 SGHRS and CDR2 YFSETQ come from the germline V gene. This CDR3 is 11 amino acids long. Trimming removed 4 bases at V and 11 bases at J, with 12 bases between. The CDR3 sequence: CASSLGSEAFF. Written as DNA, the CDR3 is TGCGCCAGCAGCCTCGGGTCCGAGGCTTTCTTT.

This clone was seen just once. The rearrangement joins TRBV5-1 to TRBJ2-2, with 11 bases lining up with TRBD1. Germline-derived CDR1 and CDR2 are SGHRS and YFSETQ. Trimming at V came to 1 base and at J to 3 bases, leaving 5 bases not matched to a gene. The CDR3 is 17 residues long. CDR3 DNA sequence: TGCGCCAGCAGCTTGCACGGGACAGGGGGGTACACCGGGGAGCTGTTTTTT. Its translation: CASSLHGTGGYTGELFF.

V is TRBV2 and J is TRBJ2-5, with TRBD1 as a possible D gene (5 bases). The CDR3 is 11 amino acids. Trimming left V 10 bases short and J 4 bases short, with 10 bases between. Per germline, CDR1 SNHLY and CDR2 FYNNEI. This chain's CDR3 is CATNQGETQYF. The CDR3 DNA reads TGTGCCACCAACCAGGGAGAGACCCAGTACTTC.

The chain employs TRBV27 and TRBJ1-5; D not certain. The germline gives CDR1 MNHEY, CDR2 SMNVEV (reference sequence). The V end was cut by 3 bases, the J end by 3 bases, with 12 bases between. CDR3 length equals 15 residues. This CDR3 reads CASSFEGYDNQPQHF. The CDR3 nucleotides are TGTGCCAGCAGTTTCGAGGGTTATGACAATCAGCCCCAGCATTTT.

This chain connects TRBV4-2 to TRBJ2-3, with D perhaps TRBD2 (5 bases). V dropped 0 bases and J dropped 7 bases, with 8 bases sitting between them. The CDR3 covers 13 residues. CDR1 LGHNA and CDR2 YNFKEQ come from the germline V gene. CDR3 region: CASSQDPGNTQYF. DNA for the CDR3: TGTGCCAGCAGCCAAGATCCCGGGAATACGCAGTATTTT.

This clone was seen a handful of times. The V and J genes are TRBV5-6 and TRBJ1-1, with D unresolved. The CDR3 loop spans 13 amino acids. Trimming left V 2 bases short and J 8 bases short, with 13 bases between. Germline CDR1 and CDR2: SGHDT and YYEEEE. The CDR3 DNA is TGTGCCAGCAGCTTCGGAACAGAAAGAGAAGCTTTCTTT. It encodes CASSFGTEREAFF.

The rearrangement uses TRBV6-5 and TRBJ2-7; a weak D match, TRBD1 (6 bases). This CDR3 spans 14 amino acids. V was clipped by 0 bases and J by 6 bases, with 12 bases between them. Germline CDR1 MNHEY, CDR2 SVGAGI. CDR3 sequence: CASSYSWDTTEQYF. The CDR3 nucleotides are TGTGCCAGCAGTTACTCGTGGGACACAACCGAGCAGTACTTC.

This clone occurred a few times. The chain links TRBV5-5 to TRBJ2-3; TRBD2 aligns across 9 bases. The CDR3 totals 15 residues. V trimming: 0 bases; J trimming: 5 bases; junction bases outside the gene matches: 4. Germline V gene data show CDR1 as SGHKS and CDR2 as YYEKEE (reference sequence). CDR3 DNA sequence: TGTGCCAGCAGCTTGGCTGGACTAGCGATAGATACGCAGTATTTT. The encoded protein is CASSLAGLAIDTQYF. The full variable domain, its missing parts supplied by reference TRBV5-5 and TRBJ2-3, is DAGVTQSPTHLIKTRGQQVTLRCSPISGHKSVSWYQQVLGQGPQFIFQYYEKEERGRGNFPDRFSARQFPNYSSELNVNALLLGDSALYLCASSLAGLAIDTQYFGPGTRLTVL.

This clone was observed once. The chain has TRBV19 and TRBJ1-5; D might be TRBD1 (5 bases). Between the trimmed V and J ends, which lost 7 bases and 0 bases, there was a span of 13 bases. The CDR3 sequence is 15 residues long. Germline CDR1 reads LNHDA; CDR2 reads SQIVND (reference sequence). CDR3 DNA: TGTGCCAGTAAGGGGTATATTAGTAGCAATCAGCCCCAGCATTTT. It specifies CASKGYISSNQPQHF.

The CDR3 DNA reads TGTGCCAGCAGTTACAACAGGGTTGGCTACACCTTC. Amino acids: CASSYNRVGYTF. The V call is TRBV6-5, the J call TRBJ1-2; tentatively, D is TRBD1 (6 bases). Germline assignment: CDR1 MNHEY and CDR2 SVGAGI. Trimming took off 2 bases at V and 7 bases at J, with 8 bases between the two ends. This CDR3 has 12 residues.

The rearrangement uses TRBV21-1 and TRBJ2-3; the table gives TRBD2 as D, unverified against the DNA. TRBV21-1 is an annotated pseudogene. This CDR3 has 15 residues. CDR3 sequence: CASSKPTPGTDTQYF. CDR3 nucleotide sequence: TGTGCCAGCAGCAAACCAACCCCGGGGACAGATACGCAGTATTTT.

CDR3 amino acids: CATSSHGRWQGTTGELFF. As DNA, the CDR3 is TGTGCCACCAGCAGTCACGGTCGGTGGCAGGGGACCACCGGGGAGCTGTTTTTT. The J gene is TRBJ2-2, the V gene TRBV15; tentative D call: TRBD1 (6 bases). Germline V gives CDR1 LNHNV, CDR2 YYDKDF (reference sequence). The germline V and J ends were trimmed by 3 bases and 4 bases, with 21 bases remaining between them. The CDR3 extends over 18 amino acids.

There are a few counts of this clone. The V gene is TRBV6-1, the J gene TRBJ2-6; TRBD2 is a possible D gene (6 bases). Germline-derived CDR1 and CDR2 are MNHNS and SASEGT. V lost 8 bases to trimming and J lost 0 bases, with 11 bases between them. This CDR3 spans 15 amino acids. The CDR3 loop is CASAGQASGANVLTF. CDR3 bases: TGTGCCAGCGCGGGGCAGGCCTCTGGGGCCAACGTCCTGACTTTC.

In DNA, the CDR3 is TGCGCCAGCAGCTTTGAGGGGGTGATGAACACCATATATTTT. This codes for CASSFEGVMNTIYF. The chain uses TRBV5-1 and TRBJ1-3, with D possibly matching TRBD1 (6 bases). Trimming took off 2 bases at V and 7 bases at J, with 13 bases between the two ends. The CDR3 is 14 amino acids. In germline, CDR1 is SGHRS, CDR2 YFSETQ.

The rearrangement joins TRBV5-1 to TRBJ1-1, with 10 bases lining up with TRBD1. Germline V CDR1 and CDR2: SGHRS, YFSETQ. V was pared by 3 bases and J by 5 bases, with 4 bases of the junction left unmatched. The length of the CDR3 is 14 residues. The CDR3 spells CASSYGQGETEAFF. The CDR3 DNA is TGCGCCAGCAGCTACGGACAGGGGGAAACTGAAGCTTTCTTT.

This chain connects TRBV5-6 to TRBJ2-6; D is ambiguous. CDR3 length equals 15 residues. V was shortened by 2 bases and J by 3 bases, with 9 bases between the two germline ends. Germline assignment: CDR1 SGHDT and CDR2 YYEEEE. CDR3 residues: CASSLLGYGANVLTF. DNA of the CDR3: TGTGCCAGCAGCTTATTGGGCTATGGGGCCAACGTCCTGACTTTC.

The chain joins TRBV4-2 to TRBJ1-2, with 8 bases that match TRBD1. CDR1 and CDR2 (germline): LGHNA, YNFKEQ. The CDR3 is 16 residues long. Losses at the gene ends were 4 bases for V and 8 bases for J; bases not matched to a gene: 15. The CDR3 loop is CASSRSLGQGLEGYTF. The CDR3 nucleotides read TGTGCCAGCAGCCGTTCGCTAGGACAGGGCTTGGAAGGCTACACCTTC.

A remark on this clone: One junction end disagrees with the germline gene, perhaps due to a read error. This rearrangement joins TRBV19 to TRBJ2-7; 8 nucleotides align to TRBD2. The CDR3 contains 13 residues. Per the germline V gene, CDR1 is LNHDA and CDR2 is SQIVND (reference sequence). The CDR3 sequence: CATRGLGLYKQYF. CDR3 DNA sequence: TGTGCCACCCGGGGACTAGGTCTCTACAAGCAGTACTTC.